Shown below are 30 T cell receptor beta chains from a single sample sequenced in a study of T cell repertoires in cytomegalovirus infection. A single record per CDR3 protein comes from TCRdb applying MiXCR to the reads. Altogether around 140,000 distinct CDR3 sequences are present, 32% being singletons, with the ten largest covering 52%. What these receptors recognize is not known. The sequencing used CD8+ T cells from cultured PBMCs, collected from culture after CMV antigen stimulation. These receptor sequences come from a human donor in good health (CMV status not recorded). Some clones in this sample may be carry-over from other donors' samples.

The chain is built from TRBV12-3 or TRBV12-4 and TRBJ2-5, with no clear D. Trimming left V 0 bases short and J 4 bases short, with 6 bases between. The CDR3 has 13 amino acids. This CDR3 is CASSLANTETQYF. CDR3 DNA sequence: TGTGCCAGCAGTTTAGCAAATACAGAGACCCAGTACTTC.

This clonotype was seen only once. The chain links TRBV12-3 or TRBV12-4 to TRBJ2-3, with TRBD2 as a possible D gene (6 bases). This CDR3 region has 14 residues. Trimming took off 3 bases at V and 2 bases at J, with 9 bases between the two ends. The CDR3, as DNA: TGTGCCAGCAGTTTCGCGGGGTACACAGATACGCAGTATTTT. Protein product: CASSFAGYTDTQYF.

This clonotype has just a few counts. The V call is TRBV7-6, the J call TRBJ2-2; D is perhaps TRBD1 or TRBD2 (6 bases each). The germline V gene encodes CDR1 SGHVS and CDR2 FNYEAQ. V gave up 2 bases and J gave up 0 bases, with 10 bases separating them. The CDR3 length is 16 residues. This CDR3 is CASSLRGGSNTGELFF. CDR3 nucleotide sequence: TGTGCCAGCAGCTTAAGAGGGGGGTCGAACACCGGGGAGCTGTTTTTT.

The chain employs TRBV19 and TRBJ2-1, with D uncertain. The CDR3 consists of 11 residues. Trimming took off 7 bases at V and 4 bases at J, with 5 bases between the two ends. Germline V lookup: CDR1 LNHDA, CDR2 SQIVND (reference sequence). This CDR3 reads CASKEYNEQFF. The CDR3 DNA reads as TGTGCCAGTAAGGAATACAATGAGCAGTTCTTC.

This clonotype was picked up a small number of times. This sequence joins TRBV19 and TRBJ2-1; D not certain. The V gene's germline CDR1 is LNHDA and CDR2 SQIVND (reference sequence). Trimming stripped 2 bases from V and 4 bases from J, with 6 bases between. The length of the CDR3 is 13 residues. CDR3 DNA: TGTGCCAGTAGTATAAGACTGTACAATGAGCAGTTCTTC. Translation gives CASSIRLYNEQFF.

This clonotype was counted a single time. The V and J genes are TRBV28 and TRBJ2-3; 8 bases are shared with TRBD1. Germline V gene sequence: CDR1 MDHEN, CDR2 SYDVKM. The CDR3 loop spans 14 amino acids. The junction had 2 bases not matched to a gene; V was cut back by 1 base and J by 5 bases. The CDR3 spells CASSLSGQEDTQYF. The CDR3 nucleotides read TGTGCCAGCAGTTTATCGGGACAGGAAGATACGCAGTATTTT.

The chain links TRBV12-3 or TRBV12-4 to TRBJ2-1; perhaps TRBD1 as D (6 bases). V shed 5 bases and J shed 5 bases, with 13 bases lying between them. The CDR3 totals 14 residues. CDR3 in amino acids: CASSGRDTHNEQFF. In DNA form, the CDR3 reads TGTGCCAGCAGTGGCCGGGACACCCACAATGAGCAGTTCTTC.

This clonotype was counted a few times. V is TRBV6-6 and J is TRBJ2-7; D uncertain. V gave up 2 bases and J gave up 3 bases, with 8 bases separating them. Per the germline V gene, CDR1 is MNHNY and CDR2 is SVGAGI (reference sequence). This CDR3 contains 13 residues. In DNA, the CDR3 is TGTGCCAGCAGTTACGCCCCGGGCTACGAGCAGTACTTC. Residues: CASSYAPGYEQYF.

The J gene is TRBJ1-2, the V gene TRBV7-6, with D perhaps TRBD1 (5 bases). The ends were cut back, 6 bases at V and 6 bases at J, with 11 bases in the middle. Germline CDR1 is SGHVS and CDR2 is FNYEAQ. This CDR3 has 12 residues. CDR3 region: CASRRGTNGYTF. The CDR3, as DNA: TGTGCCAGCAGAAGGGGAACCAATGGCTACACCTTC.

This clonotype came up a few times. The chain couples TRBV28 to TRBJ2-2, with unresolved D. The V end was cut by 3 bases, the J end by 0 bases, with 5 bases between. This CDR3 comprises 14 residues. Germline lookup yields CDR1 MDHEN and CDR2 SYDVKM. CDR3 amino acids: CASSFVSNTGELFF. CDR3 sequence (DNA): TGTGCCAGCAGTTTTGTCTCGAACACCGGGGAGCTGTTTTTT. The whole variable domain, filled in from reference TRBV28 and TRBJ2-2, reads DVKVTQSSRYLVKRTGEKVFLECVQDMDHENMFWYRQDPGLGLRLIYFSYDVKMKEKGDIPEGYSVSREKKERFSLILESASTNQTSMYLCASSFVSNTGELFFGEGSRLTVL.

This clonotype has only a few counts. The chain uses TRBV20-1 and TRBJ2-7; 12 bases fit TRBD2. CDR1 is DFQATT, CDR2 SNEGSKA, per germline (reference sequence). The V and J ends lost 2 bases and 3 bases, in that order; junction bases with no gene match: 5. This CDR3 contains 15 residues. CDR3 sequence: CSARLQLAGGYEQYF. The CDR3 DNA sequence: TGCAGTGCTAGACTCCAACTAGCGGGGGGCTACGAGCAGTACTTC.

The CDR3 is CASSVTDSSSYEQYF. The CDR3 region has the DNA TGTGCCAGCAGCGTTACGGACAGCTCCTCCTACGAGCAGTACTTC. The V call is TRBV7-6, the J call TRBJ2-7, with a weak D call TRBD1 (6 bases). The CDR3 consists of 15 residues. Trimming pared 5 bases from V and 0 bases from J, leaving 14 bases between. CDR1 is SGHVS, CDR2 FNYEAQ, per germline.

In its sample, this clonotype was seen a few times. V and J are TRBV12-3 or TRBV12-4 and TRBJ2-5; TRBD1 agrees at 9 bases. This CDR3 has 14 residues. V shed 5 bases, J shed 5 bases, and the junction held 6 bases outside the gene matches. For the CDR3, the DNA is TGTGCCAGCAGTCTGGGACAGGGTAGGGAGACCCAGTACTTC. Amino acid sequence: CASSLGQGRETQYF.

The chain links TRBV20-1 to TRBJ2-5; 7 nucleotides match TRBD1. The CDR3 extends over 11 amino acids. Losses at the gene ends were 6 bases for V and 4 bases for J; bases not matched to a gene: 2. The germline V gene encodes CDR1 DFQATT and CDR2 SNEGSKA (reference sequence). The CDR3 coding sequence is TGCAGTGCAAGACAGGGAGAGACCCAGTACTTC. It specifies CSARQGETQYF.

This clonotype was seen a few times. The genes are TRBV27 and TRBJ2-7; TRBD1 is a possible D gene (5 bases). CDR1 is MNHEY and CDR2 is SMNVEV in the germline V gene (reference sequence). The CDR3 is made up of 13 amino acids. V was trimmed by 3 bases and J by 4 bases, leaving 10 bases between them. CDR3 region: CASSLVRGYEQYF. The DNA of the CDR3 is TGTGCCAGCAGTTTGGTAAGGGGTTACGAGCAGTACTTC.

This clonotype was found once. The CDR3 does not close with the conserved phenylalanine or tryptophan, likely indicating a read error. Because the CDR3's place on the DNA is in doubt, the DNA is left out and the CDR3 is given as listed by TCRdb. V is TRBV5-1 and J is TRBJ2-3; the D call of TRBD2 is as the table states it, not checked on the DNA. Germline V lookup: CDR1 SGHRS, CDR2 YFSETQ. Including both end residues, the CDR3 is 12 amino acids long. The CDR3 protein is CASSSSEDAPGL.

This sequence joins TRBV10-3 and TRBJ1-3; D is unclear. The CDR3 is 12 residues long. Trimming took 5 bases from V and 8 from J, leaving 10 bases between them. CDR1 ENHRY and CDR2 SYGVKD come from the germline V gene. DNA of the CDR3: TGTGCCATCAGTCTCGGCGCCCACACCATATATTTT. Translated: CAISLGAHTIYF.

The J gene is TRBJ2-7, the V gene TRBV5-1; 11 bases are a match to TRBD2. J lost 1 base, V lost 4 bases, and 13 bases had no gene match. The CDR3 runs to 18 residues. The germline gives CDR1 SGHRS, CDR2 YFSETQ. As DNA, the CDR3 is TGCGCCAGCAGCATTGCCGGGACTAGCGGTGGGGGGTCCTACGAGCAGTACTTC. It codes for CASSIAGTSGGGSYEQYF.

This clonotype was detected a few times. This sequence joins TRBV6-6 and TRBJ2-3, with D unresolved. The V and J ends lost 0 bases and 5 bases respectively, with 3 bases between them. CDR1 and CDR2 from the germline V gene are MNHNY and SVGAGI (reference sequence). The length of the CDR3 is 12 residues. Here the CDR3 reads CASSYSIDTQYF. The CDR3 DNA follows: TGTGCCAGCAGTTACTCCATAGATACGCAGTATTTT.

This clonotype has at least ten counts. V usage is TRBV29-1 and J usage is TRBJ1-5; the match to TRBD1 covers 7 bases. The ends lost 7 bases at V and 6 bases at J; junction bases unmatched: 12. The germline CDR1 and CDR2 sequences are SQVTM and ANQGSEA. The CDR3 has 14 residues. CDR3 region: CSAFRGGDSQPQHF. CDR3 in DNA: TGCAGCGCCTTCAGGGGGGGGGATAGTCAGCCCCAGCATTTT.

This rearrangement joins TRBV7-9 to TRBJ2-7; no firm D call. The CDR3 has 13 amino acids. V dropped 3 bases and J dropped 7 bases, with 13 bases sitting between them. Per the germline V gene, CDR1 is SEHNR and CDR2 is FQNEAQ (reference sequence). The CDR3 DNA reads as TGTGCCAGCAGCTTCTTGGCCTCTAGGGAGCAGTACTTC. As protein: CASSFLASREQYF.

There are a few counts of this clonotype. The chain carries TRBV11-2 and TRBJ2-4; 7 bases match TRBD1. This CDR3 region has 15 residues. Germline CDR1 and CDR2: SGHAT and FQNNGV. V dropped 1 base and J dropped 6; count of bases not matched to a gene: 6. The CDR3 DNA follows: TGTGCCAGCAGCTTAGGGTTCGGGGACAGAAACATTCAGTACTTC. The encoded protein is CASSLGFGDRNIQYF.

This clonotype was seen a few times. The chain carries TRBV24-1 and TRBJ1-1, with no clear D. The V end was cut by 6 bases, the J end by 1 base, with 8 bases between. Germline V gives CDR1 KGHDR, CDR2 SFDVKD. The CDR3 extends over 13 amino acids. CDR3 sequence (DNA): TGTGCCACCAGTTTCGGGGAGAACACTGAAGCTTTCTTT. Its protein product is CATSFGENTEAFF.

This clonotype appeared a single time. The genes are TRBV27 and TRBJ2-3; 8 bases match TRBD2. In germline, CDR1 is MNHEY, CDR2 SMNVEV (reference sequence). Unmatched junction bases numbered 6, after V lost 3 bases and J lost 4 bases. This CDR3 is built from 15 residues. The CDR3 DNA reads TGTGCCAGCAGTTTCACTCGCGGGGGGTCAGATACGCAGTATTTT. It codes for CASSFTRGGSDTQYF.

The rearrangement uses TRBV3-1 and TRBJ2-7; maybe TRBD1 (6 bases). CDR1 is LGHDT, CDR2 YNNKEL, per germline (reference sequence). CDR3 size: 14 residues. Trimming removed 2 bases from V and 3 bases from J, with 11 bases in between. The CDR3 DNA follows: TGTGCCAGCAGCCAATTTGGGACAAACTACGAGCAGTACTTC. Residues: CASSQFGTNYEQYF.

The chain couples TRBV11-2 to TRBJ2-4, with 7 bases aligning to TRBD2. J lost 6 bases, V lost 0 bases, and 2 bases had no gene match. Germline-derived CDR1 and CDR2 are SGHAT and FQNNGV. The CDR3 has 14 amino acids. Written as DNA, the CDR3 is TGTGCCAGCAGCTTAGATCGGGGGGTAAACATTCAGTACTTC. Amino acid sequence: CASSLDRGVNIQYF.

CDR3 in amino acids: CAISESLGAANEKLFF. The CDR3 nucleotides are TGTGCCATCAGTGAGTCTCTCGGGGCAGCTAATGAAAAACTGTTTTTT. The chain has TRBV10-3 and TRBJ1-4; a possible D gene is TRBD1 (5 bases). V was cut by 0 bases and J by 3 bases, with 11 bases left in between. Germline V CDR1 and CDR2: ENHRY, SYGVKD. The CDR3 is 16 amino acids.

The chain recombines TRBV27 with TRBJ2-7; 7 positions agree with TRBD1. Trimming took 2 bases from V and 6 from J; bases not matched to a gene: 4. The CDR3 length is 13 residues. Looked up from germline, CDR1 is MNHEY and CDR2 is SMNVEV (reference sequence). Written as DNA, the CDR3 is TGTGCCAGCAGTTTAGAGTGGACAGGCGAGCAGTACTTC. Its translation is CASSLEWTGEQYF.

This clonotype was seen at least ten times. V gene TRBV28 combines with J gene TRBJ2-3; possibly TRBD2 for D (5 bases). Looked up from germline, CDR1 is MDHEN and CDR2 is SYDVKM. The CDR3 runs to 15 residues. V was clipped by 5 bases and J by 7 bases, with 19 bases between them. CDR3 residues: CASSISAVRGYTQYF. As DNA, the CDR3 is TGTGCCAGCAGTATTTCTGCGGTGAGAGGGTATACGCAGTATTTT.

The CDR3 nucleotides are TGCAGTGCTAGAGATTGGGGGGCCACTGAAGCTTTCTTT. This codes for CSARDWGATEAFF. The genes are TRBV20-1 and TRBJ1-1; tentative D call: TRBD1 (6 bases). The CDR3 extends over 13 amino acids. V lost 0 bases, J lost 4 bases, and 9 bases lay in between. The germline gives CDR1 DFQATT, CDR2 SNEGSKA (reference sequence).